Shown below are 2 T cell receptor beta chains from a single sample sequenced in a study of blood T cells in healthy people across ages. A second PCR, run for roughly 7 to 11 cycles, used a sample-barcoded 5' primer plus a J-beta primer mix. TCRdb processed the 5' RACE reads anew with MiXCR; each CDR3 protein has one entry. Of some 880,000 distinct CDR3 sequences listed, around 36% were seen once; the top ten hold 10% to 15%. Sequences were obtained from blood. The receptors originated from a man aged 18 to 29 in good health.

The chain uses TRBV7-2 and TRBJ2-1; D ambiguous. V was trimmed by 3 bases and J by 2 bases, leaving 5 bases between them. CDR3 size: 13 residues. Germline CDR1 and CDR2: SGHTA and FQGNSA. CDR3: CASSLPAYNEQFF. The CDR3 nucleotides are TGTGCCAGCAGCTTGCCAGCCTACAATGAGCAGTTCTTC.

J is TRBJ2-1 and V is TRBV3-1; the match to TRBD1 covers 10 bases. The CDR3 has 17 residues. Germline trimming cut 7 bases from V and 4 bases from J; bases unmatched to any gene: 13. Germline lookup yields CDR1 LGHDT and CDR2 YNNKEL (reference sequence). DNA for the CDR3: TGTGCCAGCACCGCAGGGAGTGGGACAGGGGAATACAATGAGCAGTTCTTC. The encoded protein is CASTAGSGTGEYNEQFF.